In its sample, the clone carrying this T cell receptor beta chain was seen once. Its antigen remains unknown. This record belongs to a study of T cell responses to AZD1222 COVID-19 vaccine. Notes on the study in general: Following two doses of AZD1222, Spike-specific TCR breadth and depth rose. Clonal diversity was possibly underestimated, and the donors were mostly white British, with more females. There were repertoire samples only from the period after the peak T cell response.

Per germline, CDR1 SGHVS and CDR2 FNYEAQ. This CDR3 region has 16 residues. Losses at the gene ends were 5 bases for V and 0 bases for J; bases not matched to a gene: 5. Measured with immunoSEQ multiplex PCR; TCRdb has only the in-frame clones, and not every one. The data contain roughly 67,000 clones, roughly nine tenths of them singletons. The chain combines TRBV7-6 with TRBJ2-2; TRBD2 aligns across 8 bases. This clonotype was sampled from an adult who received the AZD1222 COVID-19 vaccine. Sequencing used peripheral blood, obtained 28 days after the second AZD1222 dose. CDR3 DNA: TGTGCCAGCAGCAAGCTAGCGGGCGCGAACACCGGGGAGCTGTTTTTT. Translating gives CASSKLAGANTGELFF. Combining the CDR3 with reference TRBV7-6 and TRBJ2-2 gives the whole variable domain GAGVSQSPRYKVTKRGQDVALRCDPISGHVSLYWYRQALGQGPEFLTYFNYEAQQDKSGLPNDRFSAERPEGSISTLTIQRTEQRDSAMYRCASSKLAGANTGELFFGEGSRLTVL.